These T cell receptor beta chains were read from a single sample in a study of Ad26.COV2.S vaccination and SARS-CoV-2 variants. Profiling relied on immunoSEQ multiplex PCR, and the TCRdb table lists in-frame clones only, not all of them. The sample lists more than 350,000 clones; approximately 92% were seen once. The sequences come from peripheral blood, collected in a trial of Ad26.COV2.S vaccine versus placebo. The receptor source for this set is a person aged 18-60 years who received the Ad26.COV2.S COVID-19 vaccine or a placebo. Each CDR3 is given with its conserved first and last residue. The D gene is left open where the match is weak. Size is stated for part of the rows, as once, few or many counts, or as a class when the clone is expanded.

v_gene	d_gene	j_gene	abundance	CDR3nt	CDR3aa
TRBV29-1	.	TRBJ2-7	.	TGCAGCGTTGAAAAGGGACCCTACGAGCAGTACTTC	CSVEKGPYEQYF
TRBV7-8	.	TRBJ2-5	once	TGTGCCAGCAGCACCGGGACTTTTCTACAAGAGACCCAGTACTTC	CASSTGTFLQETQYF
TRBV4-1	.	TRBJ2-7	once	TGCGCCAGCAGCCACCAAGGGACTGGTACCTACGAGCAGTACTTC	CASSHQGTGTYEQYF
TRBV6-5	TRBD2	TRBJ2-7	.	TGTGCCAGCAAGCGGGAGCGGATTTACGAGCAGTACTTC	CASKRERIYEQYF
TRBV18	.	TRBJ2-7	.	TGTGCCAGCTCTCCCTGGGGGACAACGAGCTCCTACGAGCAGTACTTC	CASSPWGTTSSYEQYF
TRBV5-5	.	TRBJ2-2	.	TGTGCCAGCAGCTTGGTTGGGGGCCCCCCCACCGGGGAGCTGTTTTTT	CASSLVGGPPTGELFF
TRBV21-1	.	TRBJ2-7	.	TGTGCCAGCAGCAAAGACAGGGGCGACGAGCAGTACTTC	CASSKDRGDEQYF
TRBV11-2	.	TRBJ1-2	.	TGTGCCAGCAGCCCCAAAGTCCAAGGGGCGACTGGCTACACCTTC	CASSPKVQGATGYTF
TRBV10-3	.	TRBJ2-3	.	TGTGCCATCAGCGTGTCTACGTACACAGATACGCAGTATTTT	CAISVSTYTDTQYF
TRBV30	.	TRBJ1-4	.	TGTGCCTGGAGTGTACAAGGAGCTAATGAAAAACTGTTTTTT	CAWSVQGANEKLFF
TRBV7-9	.	TRBJ2-2	.	TGTGCCAGCAGCCCAATGTCCGGGGAGCTGTTTTTT	CASSPMSGELFF
TRBV7-8	.	TRBJ2-7	.	TGTGCCAGCAGCTTAACTAGGGACTCCTACGAGCAGTACTTC	CASSLTRDSYEQYF
TRBV10-3	TRBD1	TRBJ2-1	.	TGTGCCATCACCACTGGGCAGGGGGAGACCTACAATGAGCAGTTCTTC	CAITTGQGETYNEQFF
TRBV18	TRBD2	TRBJ2-2	once	TGTGCCAGCTCACCAAGGACTAGCGGCACCGCGAACACCGGGGAGCTGTTTTTT	CASSPRTSGTANTGELFF
TRBV4-3	.	TRBJ2-2	.	TGCGCCAGCAGCCATTATATAGGGTCCGGGGAGCTGTTTTTT	CASSHYIGSGELFF
TRBV7-9	TRBD1	TRBJ1-1	.	TGTGCCAGCAGCTTAGCGCCAGGGGGCGCGGTGAACACTGAAGCTTTCTTT	CASSLAPGGAVNTEAFF
TRBV27	.	TRBJ1-6	.	TGTGCCAGCAGTTTTGGCCCAACGCACCTCCACTTT	CASSFGPTHLHF
TRBV7-3	TRBD2	TRBJ2-1	.	TGTGCCAGCAGCCCTCAGGGACTAGCGGGAGCTGAGCAGTTCTTC	CASSPQGLAGAEQFF
TRBV6-5	.	TRBJ1-4	.	TGTGCCAGCAGTCCTCAGACAGCCACGAATGAAAAACTGTTTTTT	CASSPQTATNEKLFF
TRBV6-5	.	TRBJ1-6	.	TGTGCCAGCAGTTATAGTCCCGGACAGCATAATTCACCCCTCCACTTT	CASSYSPGQHNSPLHF